The 4 T cell receptor beta chains reported below all come from one sample, sequenced in a study of blood T cell repertoires in COVID-19. Measured with immunoSEQ multiplex PCR; TCRdb has only the in-frame clones, and not every one. Among hundreds of thousands of clones, 84% were seen once, and the ten largest hold 6.8%. Specimen: PBMCs or T cells enriched from blood (not recorded which). The receptors were sampled from a woman aged 40 to 49 who had recovered from COVID-19.

The rearrangement joins TRBV10-1 to TRBJ2-1; D is perhaps TRBD2 (5 bases). CDR3 size: 13 residues. The germline V and J ends were trimmed by 3 bases and 9 bases, with 12 bases remaining between them. Germline loops: CDR1 WNHNN, CDR2 SYGVQD (reference sequence). The CDR3 is CASSDPRDREQFF. CDR3 nucleotide sequence: TGCGCCAGCAGTGACCCCCGGGATCGTGAGCAGTTCTTC.

Points on this clone: The same CDR3 is also encoded by other DNA sequences in this sample. This rearrangement joins TRBV28 to TRBJ1-4; 9 bases are shared with TRBD1. The CDR3 contains 15 residues. Germline V gene data show CDR1 as MDHEN and CDR2 as SYDVKM. V lost 7 bases to trimming and J lost 3 bases; unmatched junction nucleotides: 6. CDR3 protein: CASNQQGAANEKLFF. CDR3 DNA: TGTGCCAGCAACCAACAGGGGGCGGCTAATGAAAAACTGTTTTTT.

This clone was seen only once. V gene TRBV30 combines with J gene TRBJ2-7, with 7 bases matching TRBD2. With V trimmed by 4 bases and J by 4 bases, 1 base remained unmatched. From germline, CDR1 is GTSNPN and CDR2 SVGIG (reference sequence). The CDR3 sequence is 11 residues long. The CDR3 region has the DNA TGTGCCTGGACGGGGGGTTACGAGCAGTACTTC. Amino acid sequence: CAWTGGYEQYF. The full variable domain, rest sourced from reference TRBV30 and TRBJ2-7, is SQTIHQWPATLVQPVGSPLSLECTVEGTSNPNLYWYRQAAGRGLQLLFYSVGIGQISSEVPQNLSASRPQDRQFILSSKKLLLSDSGFYLCAWTGGYEQYFGPGTRLTVT.

The gene calls are TRBV11-2 and TRBJ2-3; the match to TRBD2 covers 9 bases. Looked up from germline, CDR1 is SGHAT and CDR2 is FQNNGV. This CDR3 spans 14 amino acids. V trimming: 6 bases; J trimming: 0 bases; junction bases outside the gene matches: 1. The CDR3 region has the DNA TGTGCCAGCAGTACTAGCGGGAGCACAGATACGCAGTATTTT. This codes for CASSTSGSTDTQYF.